Listed here are 29 T cell receptor beta chains from one sample, sequenced in a study of blood T cells in healthy people across ages. For the second PCR, which ran for roughly 6 to 11 cycles, a sample-barcoded 5' primer and a J-beta primer mix were used. TCRdb reanalysed the 5' RACE reads using MiXCR and keeps one entry per CDR3 protein. The table shows 1,100,000 or so distinct CDR3 sequences, with over 35% occurring only once. Sample: blood. The receptors stem from a woman aged 60-75 years in good health.

The chain joins TRBV20-1 to TRBJ2-3; 7 bases map to TRBD2. Per germline, CDR1 DFQATT and CDR2 SNEGSKA (reference sequence). The CDR3 contains 15 residues. The V segment lost 8 bases and the J segment 0 bases; nucleotides outside the gene matches: 11. CDR3 sequence (DNA): TGCAGTACTGATTCCGGGACTATAAGCACAGATACGCAGTATTTT. Its translation: CSTDSGTISTDTQYF.

V gene TRBV5-6 combines with J gene TRBJ2-1; 12 bases are shared with TRBD2. V lost 4 bases and J lost 8; bases outside the gene matches: 10. This CDR3 is built from 16 residues. CDR1 is SGHDT and CDR2 is YYEEEE in the germline V gene. CDR3 nucleotides: TGTGCCAGCAGCACCCTGACTAGCGGGAGTATCTATGAGCAGTTCTTC. Amino acid sequence: CASSTLTSGSIYEQFF.

This chain joins TRBV20-1 and TRBJ2-7; 11 bases are a match to TRBD2. CDR1 is DFQATT and CDR2 is SNEGSKA in the germline V gene (reference sequence). Germline trimming cut 4 bases from V and 2 bases from J; bases unmatched to any gene: 4. The CDR3 spans 14 residues. CDR3 sequence reads: CSATPGLAAYEQYF. The CDR3 DNA reads TGCAGTGCTACTCCGGGACTAGCGGCCTACGAGCAGTACTTC.

This clonotype was observed a few times. The rearrangement uses TRBV9 and TRBJ2-3, with D possibly being TRBD2 (5 bases). The CDR3 loop spans 14 amino acids. V lost 3 bases, J lost 6 bases, and 14 bases lay in between. The germline CDR1 and CDR2 sequences are SGDLS and YYNGEE. CDR3 sequence reads: CASSDLAGEDTQYF. DNA of the CDR3: TGTGCCAGCAGCGACCTAGCCGGGGAGGATACGCAGTATTTT. The variable domain in full, completed from reference TRBV9 and TRBJ2-3, reads DSGVTQTPKHLITATGQRVTLRCSPRSGDLSVYWYQQSLDQGLQFLIQYYNGEERAKGNILERFSAQQFPDLHSELNLSSLELGDSALYFCASSDLAGEDTQYFGPGTRLTVL.

This clonotype was observed a handful of times. This chain links TRBV28 with TRBJ2-5, with D perhaps TRBD1 (5 bases). The CDR3 is 13 amino acids. Trimming shortened V by 6 bases and J by 2 bases, and 10 bases separated the two germline ends. Per the germline V gene, CDR1 is MDHEN and CDR2 is SYDVKM. The CDR3 DNA is TGTGCCAGCAGGCCAAGGGGTCAAGAGACCCAGTACTTC. It encodes CASRPRGQETQYF.

CDR3 protein: CASSLDKDEQYF. The CDR3 DNA reads as TGTGCCAGCAGCTTAGATAAGGACGAGCAGTACTTC. This rearrangement joins TRBV7-8 to TRBJ2-7, with D hard to call. With 1 base removed from V and 5 bases from J, the gap between germline ends came to 6 bases. Germline loops: CDR1 SGHVS, CDR2 FQNEAQ. The CDR3 has 12 residues.

A word on this clonotype: A much bigger clone sits one base away, suggesting this may be a read error. The chain joins TRBV29-1 to TRBJ2-1; 9 bases map to TRBD1. The end of the DNA is better explained by TRBJ2-7, so the J call may be wrong. Germline V gene sequence: CDR1 SQVTM, CDR2 ANQGSEA. The CDR3 is made up of 18 amino acids. The CDR3 DNA is TGCAGCGTTGCCCCCATCCCGGGACAGGGACGGATCCACAATGAGCAGTACTTC. Translated: CSVAPIPGQGRIHNEQYF.

The J gene is TRBJ1-2, the V gene TRBV20-1, with no clear D. V was pared by 6 bases and J by 4 bases, with 9 bases between. This CDR3 has 11 residues. From germline, CDR1 is DFQATT and CDR2 SNEGSKA (reference sequence). CDR3 sequence reads: CSAHYSYGYTF. As DNA, the CDR3 is TGCAGTGCCCACTACTCCTATGGCTACACCTTC.

V is TRBV25-1 and J is TRBJ1-6, with D possibly being TRBD1 (5 bases). This CDR3 region has 15 residues. The V and J ends lost 0 bases and 9 bases respectively, with 12 bases between them. Per germline, CDR1 MGHDK and CDR2 SYGVNS. The CDR3 sequence is CASSEYPTGVSPLHF. CDR3 sequence (DNA): TGTGCCAGCAGTGAATACCCTACGGGGGTTTCACCCCTCCACTTT.

This clonotype has more than one count but fewer than ten. The CDR3 sequence: CSAPGAIAGKETQYF. CDR3 nucleotide sequence: TGCAGTGCCCCCGGGGCTATAGCGGGAAAAGAGACCCAGTACTTC. This chain uses TRBV20-1 with TRBJ2-5, with 8 bases aligning to TRBD2. Germline V gene data show CDR1 as DFQATT and CDR2 as SNEGSKA (reference sequence). The CDR3 totals 15 residues. Unmatched junction bases numbered 12, after V lost 6 bases and J lost 3 bases.

This clonotype was counted only a few times. The chain links TRBV20-1 to TRBJ2-1, with D possibly TRBD2 on 7 matching bases. This CDR3 has 16 amino acids. Germline CDR1 reads DFQATT; CDR2 reads SNEGSKA (reference sequence). CDR3 region: CGGDPVGRGSYNEQFF. DNA for the CDR3: TGCGGTGGGGACCCTGTGGGGAGGGGGTCCTACAATGAGCAGTTCTTC.

V usage is TRBV12-3 or TRBV12-4 and J usage is TRBJ2-7; no clear D gene. The length of the CDR3 is 13 residues. Deletions cut 5 bases from V and 6 bases from J, with 14 bases between. Written as DNA, the CDR3 is TGTGCCAGCAGTCCTAGGCTGGGTGGCGAGCAGTACTTC. Protein product: CASSPRLGGEQYF.

V usage is TRBV20-1 and J usage is TRBJ1-1, with 11 positions matching TRBD1. This CDR3 has 16 residues. Germline CDR1 and CDR2: DFQATT and SNEGSKA (reference sequence). Here the CDR3 DNA reads TGCAGCCTAAAGAATCAGGACAGGGGGCGAAACACTGAAGCTTTCTTT. Translation: CSLKNQDRGRNTEAFF.

This clonotype turned up a few times. CDR3 sequence: CASRVEQGRVEGQYF. CDR3 in DNA: TGTGCCAGCAGGGTCGAGCAGGGGAGGGTTGAGGGCCAGTACTTC. The V call is TRBV6-5, the J call TRBJ2-5; the D gene is possibly TRBD2 (7 bases). Germline CDR1 is MNHEY and CDR2 is SVGAGI. Trimming removed 6 bases from V and 10 bases from J, with 24 bases in between. This CDR3 spans 15 amino acids.

This chain joins TRBV4-2 and TRBJ2-7; D is unresolved. The germline CDR1 and CDR2 sequences are LGHNA and YNFKEQ. There are 13 residues in the CDR3. V was pared by 0 bases and J by 5 bases, with 8 bases between. The CDR3 nucleotides read TGTGCCAGCAGCCAAGATGGGCCGGACGAGCAGTACTTC. It codes for CASSQDGPDEQYF.

The chain links TRBV11-2 to TRBJ2-5, with 13 positions matching TRBD2. The junction had 9 bases not matched to a gene; V was cut back by 4 bases and J by 4 bases. Germline V gene lookup returns CDR1 SGHAT and CDR2 FQNNGV. There are 17 residues in the CDR3. The CDR3 DNA follows: TGTGCCAGCAGCTACCTACGACTAGCGGGAGGCTTAGAGACCCAGTACTTC. Protein: CASSYLRLAGGLETQYF.

This clonotype was found a few times. This chain joins TRBV28 and TRBJ1-6; no definite D call. Trimming stripped 7 bases from V and 6 bases from J, with 16 bases between. Germline V gene data show CDR1 as MDHEN and CDR2 as SYDVKM. There are 15 residues in the CDR3. Written as DNA, the CDR3 is TGTGCCAGCACCACGACTGGGAATGGTAATTCACCCCTCCACTTT. This sequence encodes CASTTTGNGNSPLHF.

The rearrangement uses TRBV3-1 and TRBJ1-5, with D uncertain. CDR1 LGHDT and CDR2 YNNKEL come from the germline V gene (reference sequence). The CDR3 is made up of 15 amino acids. V lost 0 bases, J lost 3 bases, and 9 bases lay in between. The CDR3 sequence is CASSQDRAPNQPQHF. As DNA, the CDR3 is TGTGCCAGCAGCCAAGATCGCGCGCCCAATCAGCCCCAGCATTTT.

Points on this clonotype: Mismatch with germline at one junction end may stem from a read error. The chain recombines TRBV3-1 with TRBJ2-4, with 11 bases that match TRBD2. Germline-derived CDR1 and CDR2 are LGHDT and YNNKEL (reference sequence). The CDR3 is made up of 20 amino acids. CDR3 loop: CASSQEGDRLAGRPVDIRYF. CDR3 DNA: TGTGCCAGCAGCCAAGAGGGGGACCGACTAGCGGGAAGACCGGTTGACATTCGGTACTTC.

V and J are TRBV20-1 and TRBJ2-5, with 9 bases aligning to TRBD2. The V segment lost 4 bases and the J segment 11 bases; nucleotides outside the gene matches: 11. The CDR3 runs to 13 residues. Germline lookup yields CDR1 DFQATT and CDR2 SNEGSKA (reference sequence). Here the CDR3 DNA reads TGCAGTGCTATTGCGGGAGGGCCCTGGGAGCAGTACTTC. As protein: CSAIAGGPWEQYF.

This clonotype showed up just a few times. The chain carries TRBV3-1 and TRBJ2-3; the D is unclear. CDR3 length: 15 residues. V lost 4 bases, J lost 4 bases, and 15 bases lay in between. Germline V CDR1 and CDR2: LGHDT, YNNKEL (reference sequence). Written as DNA, the CDR3 is TGTGCCAGCAGCCTCGGCAGAAGGGTGTCAGATACGCAGTATTTT. Amino acid sequence: CASSLGRRVSDTQYF.

CDR3: CASSFERADTQYF. Written as DNA, the CDR3 is TGTGCCAGCAGTTTCGAGCGGGCAGATACGCAGTATTTT. The chain employs TRBV27 and TRBJ2-3, with TRBD2 as a possible D gene (6 bases). Germline-derived CDR1 and CDR2 are MNHEY and SMNVEV (reference sequence). CDR3 length: 13 residues. With 3 bases removed from V and 4 bases from J, the gap between germline ends came to 8 bases.

The rearrangement links TRBV28 to TRBJ1-2; unclear D gene. This CDR3 is built from 16 residues. V lost 5 bases and J lost 4, with 20 bases in between. In germline, CDR1 is MDHEN, CDR2 SYDVKM. The CDR3 coding sequence is TGTGCCAGCAGTCCACCCCGAAACATACTGAGCTATGGCTACACCTTC. Translating gives CASSPPRNILSYGYTF.

This clonotype has only one observation. Because it lacks the conserved phenylalanine or tryptophan at the end, this CDR3 is likely a read error. The chain has TRBV28 and TRBJ1-1; D possibly corresponds to TRBD1 (5 bases). Trimming took 5 bases from V and 0 from J, leaving 10 bases between them. The germline CDR1 and CDR2 sequences are MDHEN and SYDVKM. The CDR3 runs 14 residues. CDR3 protein: CASSPNRMNTEAFS. The CDR3 bases are TGTGCCAGCAGTCCTAACAGGATGAACACTGAAGCTTTCTCT.

Worth noting for this clonotype: Sequence at one end of the junction differs from germline and may be a read error. The chain couples TRBV4-2 to TRBJ2-7; the D is unclear. The CDR3 has 13 residues. In germline, CDR1 is LGHNA, CDR2 YNFKEQ. The CDR3 DNA is TGTGCCGGCAGCCAAGCTAATAGCTACGAGCAGTACTTC. Translated: CAGSQANSYEQYF.

The rearrangement joins TRBV10-1 to TRBJ2-7, with TRBD2 identical over 7 bases. The CDR3 length is 14 residues. The J segment lost 2 bases and the V segment lost 3 bases, leaving 4 bases of the junction unmatched. Germline loops: CDR1 WNHNN, CDR2 SYGVQD (reference sequence). The CDR3 region has the DNA TGCGCCAGCAGTGATAAGGGACTACCCTACGAGCAGTACTTC. It encodes CASSDKGLPYEQYF.

The chain joins TRBV6-1 to TRBJ2-1; D gene uncertain. Germline CDR1 MNHNS, CDR2 SASEGT. CDR3 length equals 13 residues. V gave up 2 bases and J gave up 8 bases, with 10 bases separating them. The CDR3 loop reads CASSELYTYEQFF. Here the CDR3 DNA reads TGTGCCAGCAGTGAACTCTACACTTATGAGCAGTTCTTC.

The chain carries TRBV20-1 and TRBJ2-1; 10 nucleotides agree with TRBD2. CDR1 and CDR2 (germline): DFQATT, SNEGSKA (reference sequence). V shed 6 bases and J 9 bases; nucleotides not matched to a gene: 8. This CDR3 has 13 amino acids. CDR3 bases: TGCAGTGCCAAACTAGCGGGACGCGGTGAGCAGTTCTTC. Its protein product is CSAKLAGRGEQFF.

The V gene is TRBV7-9, the J gene TRBJ2-1, with D maybe TRBD2 (6 bases). The CDR3 extends over 15 amino acids. CDR1 and CDR2 (germline): SEHNR, FQNEAQ (reference sequence). The V end was cut by 2 bases, the J end by 3 bases, with 11 bases between. CDR3 DNA sequence: TGTGCCAGCAGCTTACGGGAGACGCTCTACAATGAGCAGTTCTTC. Its protein product is CASSLRETLYNEQFF.